This T cell receptor beta chain was obtained from a study of early T cells in non-severe SARS-CoV-2 infection. About the study: Bulk RNA taken from unsorted whole blood was sequenced, leaving chains unpaired.

Unique molecular identifier tags were affixed to discrete cDNA molecules. TCRdb reprocessed the 5' RACE reads with MiXCR, giving one entry per CDR3 protein. Of about 110,000 distinct CDR3 sequences in the sample, 10% to 15% were seen once. V was shortened by 5 bases and J by 2 bases, with 6 bases between the two germline ends. This CDR3 contains 13 residues. The germline gives CDR1 SGHTA, CDR2 FQGNSA. Findings and caveats of the study: VDJdb matches were skewed toward anti-spike CD8 T cell responses.

This clonotype was picked up many times. Its antigen remains unknown. The V call is TRBV7-2, the J call TRBJ2-2; D is undetermined. This specimen was whole blood, taken at baseline. The source of this sequence is an adult who was a healthcare worker with PCR-confirmed SARS-CoV-2 infection or an uninfected control (not recorded which). In nucleotides, the CDR3 is TGTGCCAGCAGCCAAGAAAACACCGGGGAGCTGTTTTTT. Protein sequence: CASSQENTGELFF. Looking up the rest from reference TRBV7-2 and TRBJ2-2 gives the full variable domain: GAGVSQSPSNKVTEKGKDVELRCDPISGHTALYWYRQSLGQGLEFLIYFQGNSAPDKSGLPSDRFSAERTGGSVSTLTIQRTQQEDSAVYLCASSQENTGELFFGEGSRLTVL.